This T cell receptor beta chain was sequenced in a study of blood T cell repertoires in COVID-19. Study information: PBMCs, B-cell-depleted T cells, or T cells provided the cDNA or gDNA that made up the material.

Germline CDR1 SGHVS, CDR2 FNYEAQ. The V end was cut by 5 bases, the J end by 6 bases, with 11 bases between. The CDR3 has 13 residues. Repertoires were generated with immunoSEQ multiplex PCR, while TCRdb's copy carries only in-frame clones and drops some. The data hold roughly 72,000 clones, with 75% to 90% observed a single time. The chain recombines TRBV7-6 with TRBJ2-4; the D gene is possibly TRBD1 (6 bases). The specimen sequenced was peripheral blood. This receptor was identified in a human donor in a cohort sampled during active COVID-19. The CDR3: CASSPGDGNIQYF. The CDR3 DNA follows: TGTGCCAGCAGCCCAGGGGACGGAAACATTCAGTACTTC.